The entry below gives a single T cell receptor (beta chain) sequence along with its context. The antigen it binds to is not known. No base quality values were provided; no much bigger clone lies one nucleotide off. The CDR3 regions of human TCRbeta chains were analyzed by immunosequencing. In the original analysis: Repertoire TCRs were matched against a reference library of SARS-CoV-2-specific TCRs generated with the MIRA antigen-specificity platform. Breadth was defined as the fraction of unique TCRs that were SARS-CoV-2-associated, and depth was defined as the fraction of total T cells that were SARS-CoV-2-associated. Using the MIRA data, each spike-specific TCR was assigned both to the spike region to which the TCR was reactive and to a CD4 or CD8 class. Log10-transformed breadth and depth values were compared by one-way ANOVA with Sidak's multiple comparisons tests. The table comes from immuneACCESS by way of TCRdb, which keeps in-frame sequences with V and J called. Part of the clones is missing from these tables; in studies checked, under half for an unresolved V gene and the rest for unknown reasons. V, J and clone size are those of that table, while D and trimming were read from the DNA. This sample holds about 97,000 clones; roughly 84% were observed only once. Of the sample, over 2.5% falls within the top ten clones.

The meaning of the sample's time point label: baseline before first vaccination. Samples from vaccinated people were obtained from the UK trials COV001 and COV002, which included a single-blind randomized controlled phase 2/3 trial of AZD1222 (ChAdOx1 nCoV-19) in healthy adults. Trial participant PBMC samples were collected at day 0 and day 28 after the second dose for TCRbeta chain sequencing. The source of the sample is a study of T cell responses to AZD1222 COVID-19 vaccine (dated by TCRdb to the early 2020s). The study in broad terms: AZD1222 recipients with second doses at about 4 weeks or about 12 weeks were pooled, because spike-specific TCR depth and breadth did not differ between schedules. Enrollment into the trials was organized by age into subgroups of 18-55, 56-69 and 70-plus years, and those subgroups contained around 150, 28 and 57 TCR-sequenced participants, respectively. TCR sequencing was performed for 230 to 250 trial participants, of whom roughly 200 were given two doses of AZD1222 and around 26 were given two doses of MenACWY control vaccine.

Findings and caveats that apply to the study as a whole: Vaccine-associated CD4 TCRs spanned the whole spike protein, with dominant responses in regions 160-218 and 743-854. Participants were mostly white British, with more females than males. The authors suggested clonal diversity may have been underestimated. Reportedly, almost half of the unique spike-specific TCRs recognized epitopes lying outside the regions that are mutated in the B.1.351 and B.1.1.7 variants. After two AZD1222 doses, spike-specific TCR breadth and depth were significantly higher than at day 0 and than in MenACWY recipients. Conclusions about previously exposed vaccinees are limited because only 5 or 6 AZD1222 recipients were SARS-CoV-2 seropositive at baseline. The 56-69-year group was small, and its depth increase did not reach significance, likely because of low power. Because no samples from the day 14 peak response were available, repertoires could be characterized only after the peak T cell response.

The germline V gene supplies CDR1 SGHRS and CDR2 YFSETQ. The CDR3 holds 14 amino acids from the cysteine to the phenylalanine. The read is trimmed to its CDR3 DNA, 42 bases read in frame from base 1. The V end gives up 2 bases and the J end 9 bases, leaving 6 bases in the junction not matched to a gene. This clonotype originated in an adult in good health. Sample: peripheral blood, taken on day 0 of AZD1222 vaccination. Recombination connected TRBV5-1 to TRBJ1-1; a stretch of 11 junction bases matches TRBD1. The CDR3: CASSFQGQGAKAFF. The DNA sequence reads TGCGCCAGCAGCTTCCAAGGACAGGGGGCTAAAGCTTTCTTT.